Included here is one T cell receptor (beta chain) sequence, with context. Its cognate antigen is unknown. The data were obtained in a study of graft-versus-host responses after intestinal transplantation. Study-wide background: Multivisceral, liver-intestinal, or isolated intestinal transplants were given to recipients. The study gave all recipients anti-thymocyte globulin induction, then tacrolimus and steroids for three to four years.

Study-level points and caveats: Researchers found GvH clones in recipient marrow, and some showed up first in ileum or blood. Individuals carrying graft-donor T cell macrochimerism showed high graft-versus-host to host-versus-graft clonal ratios in allografts.

The assay was immunoSEQ multiplex PCR, and TCRdb's table has in-frame clones only and misses some. The table lists about 66,000 clones, about 92% of them singletons, with approximately 1.3% in the top ten. This CDR3 has 13 amino acids. The ends were cut back, 0 bases at V and 3 bases at J, with 7 bases in the middle. Germline V gene data show CDR1 as SGHNT and CDR2 as YYREEE (reference sequence). The chain is built from TRBV5-4 and TRBJ2-7; D gene unclear. Sequences were derived from unstimulated CD8+ T cells sorted from spleen or lymph node cells, sampled before intestinal transplant. The clonotype originates from a human donor who received an intestinal transplant. Here the CDR3 reads CASSLGAGYEQYF. For the CDR3, the DNA is TGTGCCAGCAGCTTGGGGGCTGGCTACGAGCAGTACTTC.